This TCR beta chain is from a study of blood T cell repertoires in COVID-19. Background on the study: COVID-19 samples from acute and convalescent phases originated in the United States, Italy and Spain. PBMCs, B-cell-depleted T cells, or T cells provided the cDNA or gDNA that made up the material.

This CDR3 region has 13 residues. V was clipped by 6 bases and J by 6 bases; unmatched bases: 1. The germline V gene has CDR1 MNHEY and CDR2 SMNVEV (reference sequence). Per the authors' pipeline: Cell counts per sample came from amplifying reference gene primers. The data were produced by immunoSEQ multiplex PCR, yet TCRdb's version contains in-frame clones alone and is incomplete. The V and J calls and clone size are taken from that table; D and trimming were inferred from the DNA. Among about 62,000 clones listed, around 90% were seen once. Sequencing was carried out using peripheral blood. V is TRBV27 and J is TRBJ2-4; TRBD1 matches at 11 bases. This TCR came from a human donor in a cohort sampled during active COVID-19. CDR3 nucleotide sequence: TGTGCCAGCAGGGGACAGGGGGGAAACATTCAGTACTTC. Encoded protein: CASRGQGGNIQYF.